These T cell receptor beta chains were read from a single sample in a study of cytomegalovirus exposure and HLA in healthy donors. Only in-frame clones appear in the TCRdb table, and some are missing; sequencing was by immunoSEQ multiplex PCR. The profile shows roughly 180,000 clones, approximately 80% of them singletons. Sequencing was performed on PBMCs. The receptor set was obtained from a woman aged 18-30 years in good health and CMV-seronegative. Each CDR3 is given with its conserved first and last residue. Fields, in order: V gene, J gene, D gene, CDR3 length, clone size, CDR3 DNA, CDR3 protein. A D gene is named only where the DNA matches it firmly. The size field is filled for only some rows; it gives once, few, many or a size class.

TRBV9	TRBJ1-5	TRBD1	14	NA	TGTGCCAGCAGCTCCGACAGGGATGGCCAGCCCCAGCATTTT	CASSSDRDGQPQHF
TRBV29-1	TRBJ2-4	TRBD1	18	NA	TGCAGCGTCTTACAGGGGCCACGAAAAGGTTTCGTCGAAAACATTCAGTACTTC	CSVLQGPRKGFVENIQYF
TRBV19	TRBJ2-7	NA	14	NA	TGTGCCAGTAGTGAGGCTAGCCTAATCTACGAGCAGTACTTC	CASSEASLIYEQYF
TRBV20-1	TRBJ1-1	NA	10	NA	TGCAGTGCGGCCCAGCGTGAAGCTTTCTTT	CSAAQREAFF
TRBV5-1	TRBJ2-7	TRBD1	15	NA	TGCGCCAGCAGCTTGGGGCCGACAGGGTTTTACGAGCAGTACTTC	CASSLGPTGFYEQYF
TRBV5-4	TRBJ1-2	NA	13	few	TGTGCCAGCAGACCCGACAGTTTCTATGGCTACACCTTC	CASRPDSFYGYTF
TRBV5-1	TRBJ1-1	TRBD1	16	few	TGCGCCAGCAGCTTGCTCGCAGGGGGCGCGTACACTGAAGCTTTCTTT	CASSLLAGGAYTEAFF
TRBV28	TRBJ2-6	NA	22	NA	TGTGCCAGCAGCCCTCTGGGGCGCCAGAGCCGGAGAGGTCACCCTGGGGCCAACGTCCTGACTTTC	CASSPLGRQSRRGHPGANVLTF
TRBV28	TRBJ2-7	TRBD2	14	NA	TGTGCCAGCAGCCCTAGCGGAACTTACTACGAGCAGTACTTC	CASSPSGTYYEQYF
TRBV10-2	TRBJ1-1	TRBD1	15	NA	TGCGCCAGCAGGGGGACAGGGATTTCATTGTCTGAAGCTTTCTTT	CASRGTGISLSEAFF
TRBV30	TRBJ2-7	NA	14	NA	TGTGCCTGGAGTGGCGGACTTTCCACCTACGAGCAGTACTTC	CAWSGGLSTYEQYF
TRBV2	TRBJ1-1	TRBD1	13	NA	TGTGCCAACCGATACAGGGGAAACACTGAAGCTTTCTTT	CANRYRGNTEAFF
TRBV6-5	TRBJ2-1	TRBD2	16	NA	TGTGCCAGCAGTTATCTGGCGGGAGTCTCCTACAATGAGCAGTTCTTC	CASSYLAGVSYNEQFF
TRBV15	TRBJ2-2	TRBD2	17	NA	TGTGCCACCAGCAAGACGATACAGCGGGAGAGCCCCGGGGAGCTGTTTTTT	CATSKTIQRESPGELFF
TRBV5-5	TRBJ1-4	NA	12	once	TGTGCCAGCAGCTCCCGGGGGGAAAAACTGTTTTTT	CASSSRGEKLFF
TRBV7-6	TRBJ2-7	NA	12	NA	TGTGCCAGCAGCTTGAGGGCGCACGAGCAGTACTTC	CASSLRAHEQYF
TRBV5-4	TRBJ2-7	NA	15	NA	TGTGCCAGCAGCTTTTGGGACTCCTCGGGAGAGGAGCAGTACTTC	CASSFWDSSGEEQYF
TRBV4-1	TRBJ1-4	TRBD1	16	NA	TGCGCCAGCAGCCTGGACAGGGTTGGCCCTAATGAAAAACTGTTTTTT	CASSLDRVGPNEKLFF
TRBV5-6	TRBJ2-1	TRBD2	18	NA	TGTGCCAGCAGCTTGGGAGGTCCACTAGCGGGGTCGATTCCCGGGCAGTTCTTC	CASSLGGPLAGSIPGQFF
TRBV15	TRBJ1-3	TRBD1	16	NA	TGTGCCACCAGCAGAGACTTGGACAGGTCCGGAAACACCATATATTTT	CATSRDLDRSGNTIYF
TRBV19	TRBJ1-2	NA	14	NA	TGTGCCAGTAGTCGTGGGGCTCCGATCTATGGCTACACCTTC	CASSRGAPIYGYTF
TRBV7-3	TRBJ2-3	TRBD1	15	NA	TGTGCCAGCAGCTTAGTGACAGGGGGCAGGGGTACGCAGTATTTT	CASSLVTGGRGTQYF
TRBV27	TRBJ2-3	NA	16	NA	TGTGCCAGCAGCGTCCTGCAGGGGTCTGGCACAGATACGCAGTATTTT	CASSVLQGSGTDTQYF
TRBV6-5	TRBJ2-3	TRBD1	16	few	TGTGCCAGCAGTTACCTCCGACAGGGAAACACAGATACGCAGTATTTT	CASSYLRQGNTDTQYF
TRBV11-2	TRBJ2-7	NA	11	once	TGTGCCAGCACCCCTCAGGGGGAGCAGTACTTC	CASTPQGEQYF
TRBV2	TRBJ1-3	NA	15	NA	TGTGCCAGCAGCGAGTACGACAACTCTGGAAACACCATATATTTT	CASSEYDNSGNTIYF
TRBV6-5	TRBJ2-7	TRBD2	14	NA	TGTGCCAGCAGGATGACTAGCGACTCCTACGAGCAGTACTTC	CASRMTSDSYEQYF
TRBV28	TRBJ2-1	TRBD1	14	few	TGTGCCAGCAGCAACCTGGGACAGTACAATGAGCAGTTCTTC	CASSNLGQYNEQFF